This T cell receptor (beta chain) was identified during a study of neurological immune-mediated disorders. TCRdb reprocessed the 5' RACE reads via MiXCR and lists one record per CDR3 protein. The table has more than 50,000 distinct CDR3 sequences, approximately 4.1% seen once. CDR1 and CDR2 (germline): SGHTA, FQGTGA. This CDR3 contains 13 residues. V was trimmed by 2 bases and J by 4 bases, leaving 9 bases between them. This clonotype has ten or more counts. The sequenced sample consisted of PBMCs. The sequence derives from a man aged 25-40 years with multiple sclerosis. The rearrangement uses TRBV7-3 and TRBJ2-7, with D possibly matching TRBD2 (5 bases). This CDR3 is CASSLGSRYEQYF. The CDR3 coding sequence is TGTGCCAGCAGCTTAGGGAGTCGATACGAGCAGTACTTC.